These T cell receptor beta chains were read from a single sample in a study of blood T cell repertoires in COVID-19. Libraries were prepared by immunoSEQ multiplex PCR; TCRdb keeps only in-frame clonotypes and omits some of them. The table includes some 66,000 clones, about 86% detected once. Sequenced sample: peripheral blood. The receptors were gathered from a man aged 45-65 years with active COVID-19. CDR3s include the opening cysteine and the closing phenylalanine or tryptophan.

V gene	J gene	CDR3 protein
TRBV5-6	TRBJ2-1	CASSLRRAGGINEQFF
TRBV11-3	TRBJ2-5	CASSYTGTSGKETQYF
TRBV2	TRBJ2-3	CASRHGTSGADTQYF
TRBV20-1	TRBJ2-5	CRATSGETQYF
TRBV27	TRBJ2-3	CASSLSLAADTQYF
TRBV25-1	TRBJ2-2	CASSSPLVARGGTGELFF
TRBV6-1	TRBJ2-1	CASSELAGGSNEQFF
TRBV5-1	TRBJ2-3	CASSLTGRSTDTQYF
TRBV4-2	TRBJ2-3	CASSTRADRLAGGGTDTQYF
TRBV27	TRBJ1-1	CASSPDTGVVTEAFF
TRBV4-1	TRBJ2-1	CASSQDFWQGTSGSEQFF
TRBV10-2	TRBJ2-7	CASSETSGGESSYEQYF
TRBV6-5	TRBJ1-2	CASSSRGVFLYGYTF
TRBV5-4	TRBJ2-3	CASSHTDTQYF
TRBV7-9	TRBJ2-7	CASSSSGSSYEQYF
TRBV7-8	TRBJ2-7	CASSLDYFLYEQYF
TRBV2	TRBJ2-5	CASGRSGYQETQYF
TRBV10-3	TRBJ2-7	CAISDRGEGLKSGQYF
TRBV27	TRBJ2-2	CASTPSGRARAGELFF
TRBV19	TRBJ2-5	CASSIRRDSQETQYF
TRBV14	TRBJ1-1	CASSQERLPGTEAFF
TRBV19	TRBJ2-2	CASSPPGQANTGELFF
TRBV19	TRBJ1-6	CASSQWGRGNSPLHF
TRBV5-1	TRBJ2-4	CASSPDGSAKNIQYF
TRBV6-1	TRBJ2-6	CASSGRDGSSGANVLTF
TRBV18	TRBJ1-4	CASSRSATATNEKLFF
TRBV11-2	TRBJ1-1	CASSLVLGSAEAFF
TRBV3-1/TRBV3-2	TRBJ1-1	CASSPGGMDEAFF
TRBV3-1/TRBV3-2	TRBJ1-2	CASSHTTGKATNYGYTF
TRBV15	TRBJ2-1	CATSRDFGEQFF
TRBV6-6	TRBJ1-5	CASSYSRHSNQPQHF
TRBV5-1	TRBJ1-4	CASSLGQNNEKLFF
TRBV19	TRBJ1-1	CASRFESMNTEAFF
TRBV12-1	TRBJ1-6	CASSSQQGRNSPLHF
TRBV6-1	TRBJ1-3	CASSETQGYGNTIYF
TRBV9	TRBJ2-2	CASSHRSGAGELFF
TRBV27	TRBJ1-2	CASTWGQGGLYGYTF
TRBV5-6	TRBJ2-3	CASSLFGAGGPLDTQYF
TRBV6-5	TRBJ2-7	CASSWTGGPYEQYF
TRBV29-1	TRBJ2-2	CSVEPISTGGFTGELFF
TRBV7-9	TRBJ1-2	CASSSRGGARFGGYTF
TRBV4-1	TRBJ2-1	CASSLRGVTYNEQFF
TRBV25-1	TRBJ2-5	CASSESLAGAETQYF
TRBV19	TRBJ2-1	CASRGLISSYNEQFF
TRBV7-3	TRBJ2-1	CASSYAQGGQFF
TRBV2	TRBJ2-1	CASRKGEAPYNEQFF
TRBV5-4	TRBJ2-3	CASSLDARDIDTQYF
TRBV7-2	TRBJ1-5	CASSSVATQPQHF
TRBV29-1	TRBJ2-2	CSVAKSLNTGELFF
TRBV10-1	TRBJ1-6	CASSQSRRGNSPLHF
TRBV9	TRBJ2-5	CASSHSGGALGETQYF
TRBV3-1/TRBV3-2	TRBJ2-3	CASSQGTLANTDTQYF
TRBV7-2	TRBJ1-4	CASSPQGPRLNEKLFF